One sample yielded the 8 T cell receptor beta chains listed below, sequenced in a study of shared clonotypes between healthy human individuals. The naive CD8 subset, CD45RO-negative cells positively selected for CCR7, excluded terminally differentiated effector memory CD45RA+ cells. Using immunoSEQ multiplex PCR, the repertoire was profiled, and TCRdb retains in-frame clones only, with some absent. The data show roughly 2.1 million clones, approximately 94% seen once. Sequences were obtained from naive CD8+ T cells from PBMCs. All receptors derive from a man between 18 and 29 years old in good health. Some clones in this sample may be carry-over from other donors' samples.

This chain connects TRBV7-3 to TRBJ2-1; 14 bases agree with TRBD2. V lost 2 bases and J lost 5; bases outside the gene matches: 11. Germline V lookup: CDR1 SGHTA, CDR2 FQGTGA. This CDR3 spans 19 amino acids. CDR3 nucleotides: TGTGCCAGCAGCTTACAGGGACTAGCGGGAGTCGGCCCAGACAATGAGCAGTTCTTC. It specifies CASSLQGLAGVGPDNEQFF.

This chain links TRBV5-1 with TRBJ1-1, with 11 bases aligning to TRBD1. Germline values: CDR1 SGHRS, CDR2 YFSETQ. J gave up 3 bases and V 3 bases, and 4 bases lay outside the gene matches. The CDR3 length is 15 residues. CDR3 sequence reads: CASSWTGGAHTEAFF. The CDR3, as DNA: TGCGCCAGCAGCTGGACAGGGGGCGCGCACACTGAAGCTTTCTTT.

This clone is a singleton in its sample. This chain links TRBV2 with TRBJ2-7; D not resolved. The CDR3 runs 13 residues. CDR1 is SNHLY and CDR2 is FYNNEI in the germline V gene. V lost 7 bases and J 3 bases, leaving 13 bases between the germline ends. The CDR3 DNA follows: TGTGCCAGCACTACCAGCGCCAACTACGAGCAGTACTTC. It is translated as CASTTSANYEQYF.

The chain has TRBV19 and TRBJ2-7; D gene unclear. Germline V gene sequence: CDR1 LNHDA, CDR2 SQIVND (reference sequence). The CDR3 spans 12 residues. The V end lost 1 base, the J end lost 6 bases, and 7 bases lay between the germline ends. In nucleotides, the CDR3 is TGTGCCAGTAGTATAGCCGCCGGCGAGCAGTACTTC. This gives the protein CASSIAAGEQYF.

This clone was picked up one time. V usage is TRBV5-6 and J usage is TRBJ1-1; TRBD1 aligns across 9 bases. This CDR3 has 14 amino acids. The V segment lost 2 bases and the J segment 4 bases; nucleotides outside the gene matches: 3. From germline, CDR1 is SGHDT and CDR2 YYEEEE. DNA of the CDR3: TGTGCCAGCAGCTTACAGGGGGCGGTCACTGAAGCTTTCTTT. It codes for CASSLQGAVTEAFF.

The J gene is TRBJ2-7, the V gene TRBV20-1; D call uncertain. The ends were cut back, 4 bases at V and 6 bases at J, with 10 bases in the middle. CDR1 is DFQATT and CDR2 is SNEGSKA in the germline V gene (reference sequence). CDR3 length: 11 residues. The CDR3 loop reads CSANLYGEQYF. CDR3 nucleotides: TGCAGTGCTAATCTCTATGGCGAGCAGTACTTC.

This chain links TRBV15 with TRBJ2-5, with 10 nucleotides matching TRBD2. V lost 2 bases to trimming and J lost 5 bases; unmatched junction nucleotides: 14. The CDR3 extends over 18 amino acids. CDR1 and CDR2 (germline): LNHNV, YYDKDF (reference sequence). Written as DNA, the CDR3 is TGTGCCACCAGCAGAAGGTCTGTAGCGGGAGGTGGCTGGGAGACCCAGTACTTC. Protein product: CATSRRSVAGGGWETQYF. Complete variable domain (other parts from reference TRBV15 and TRBJ2-5): DAMVIQNPRYQVTQFGKPVTLSCSQTLNHNVMYWYQQKSSQAPKLLFHYYDKDFNNEADTPDNFQSRRPNTSFCFLDIRSPGLGDTAMYLCATSRRSVAGGGWETQYFGPGTRLLVL.

This clone was detected only a few times. V is TRBV28 and J is TRBJ1-4; D uncertain. CDR1 and CDR2 (germline): MDHEN, SYDVKM. V lost 7 bases to trimming and J lost 8 bases, with 8 bases between them. This CDR3 is 11 amino acids long. The CDR3 loop reads CASTPGEKLFF. The DNA for the CDR3 is TGTGCCAGCACCCCGGGGGAAAAACTGTTTTTT.